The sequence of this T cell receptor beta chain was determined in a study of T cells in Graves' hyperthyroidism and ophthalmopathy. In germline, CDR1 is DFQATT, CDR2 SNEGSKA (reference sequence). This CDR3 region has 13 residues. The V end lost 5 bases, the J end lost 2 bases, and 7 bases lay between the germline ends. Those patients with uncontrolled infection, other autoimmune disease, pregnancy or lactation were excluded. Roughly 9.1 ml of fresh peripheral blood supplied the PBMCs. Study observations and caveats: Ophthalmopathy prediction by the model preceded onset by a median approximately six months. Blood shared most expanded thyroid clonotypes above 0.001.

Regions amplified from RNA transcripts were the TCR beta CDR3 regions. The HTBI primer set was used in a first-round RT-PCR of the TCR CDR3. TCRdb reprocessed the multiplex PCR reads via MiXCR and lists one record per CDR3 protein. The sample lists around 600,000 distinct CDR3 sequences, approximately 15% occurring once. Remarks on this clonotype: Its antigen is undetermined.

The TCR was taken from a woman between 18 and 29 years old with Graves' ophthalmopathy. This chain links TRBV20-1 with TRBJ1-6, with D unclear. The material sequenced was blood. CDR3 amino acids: CSARLTYNSPLHF. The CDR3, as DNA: TGCAGTGCTCGACTGACCTATAATTCACCCCTCCACTTT.